The subject of this entry is one TCR beta chain. No cognate antigen has been identified for it. No base quality information exists; no much larger clone differs at one position. Sample treatment or condition, as interpreted from the label and publication: live attenuated yellow fever vaccine strain. At every blood-draw timepoint, two biological replicates of bulk PBMCs were collected. PBMCs were isolated from peripheral blood using a standard Ficoll-Paque protocol. TriZol was used to extract RNA from bulk PBMCs, CD4 and CD8 fractions, and dextramer-positive and dextramer-negative fractions. TCR cDNA was made using 5'RACE template switching, a step that added a universal primer site and unique molecular identifiers. cDNA synthesis was primed from both the TCR alpha and TCR beta constant segments. Two PCR steps were used to amplify libraries, with sample barcodes and sequencing adapters being added in the second step. Sequencing of libraries was performed on Illumina HiSeq 2500 (2x100 bp) or NovaSeq (2x150 bp). Per the source publication's procedure: MIGEC handled demultiplexing of reads and collapsing into UMI consensus sequences, while MiXCR performed V(D)J alignment. Vaccine-responding clonotypes were identified with edgeR using replicate PBMC samples, with FDR below 0.01 and a log2 fold change above 5 up to day 15 being required. Each bulk clonotype received a CD4 or CD8 identity based on whether the sequenced CD4 or CD8 repertoire contained that clonotype at higher abundance. TCRdb's own reprocessing of the public reads used fastp at Q25 and MiXCR and kept productive beta chains. Merged by CDR3 protein, the rows form single entries marked with the most common genes and DNA. The V and J calls were determined by TCRdb, not by the authors. Within this sample are a few hundred thousand distinct CDR3 sequences, with about 19% of them counted one time only. In total, the top ten clones hold 14% of the sample.

This sample was included in a study of T cells after yellow fever vaccination (dated by TCRdb to 2018 to 2020). With respect to the entire study: The SMART-Seq v4 Ultra Low Input RNA kit was used to prepare libraries from fractions with low cell numbers. To track T-cell clones before and after primary and booster YFV17D yellow fever vaccination, bulk TCR alpha and beta repertoires were sequenced longitudinally. Two healthy male donors made up the cohort, one aged 18 to 29 years and the other aged 30 to 40 years. Blood was collected at multiple timepoints before and after primary and secondary immunization, and bulk PBMC replicates and cell subsets were isolated.

The CDR3 holds 14 amino acids from the cysteine to the phenylalanine. The read is trimmed to its CDR3 DNA, 42 bases read in frame from base 1. Trimming takes 7 bases off V and 4 bases off J; junction bases not matched to a gene: 1. General findings and caveats noted by the study authors: After the booster, most clones that had expanded after primary vaccination were detected again (approximately 96% of CD4 and 88% of CD8), suggesting broad maintenance of memory. Compared with the primary T-cell response, the secondary T-cell response was faster but weaker, reaching its peak on day 5 rather than on day 15. A small share of clonotypes was detected in both CD4 and CD8 compartments, with the overlap likely arising from convergent recombination. Only a couple of donors were included in the study, so the extent to which the findings can be generalized is limited. Because abundant contaminating clonotypes from the bulk population could be contained in FACS-sorted repertoires, computational filtering was required.

The V and J genes are TRBV12-3 or TRBV12-4 and TRBJ2-1, and TRBD2 matches 13 of the central bases. The sequencing here drew on PBMCs, taken 15 days after the yellow fever booster vaccination. This TCR derives from a man aged 25-45 years who received the YFV17D yellow fever vaccine. The CDR3 reads CASTGLAGYNEQFF. The DNA sequence is as follows: TGTGCCAGCACGGGACTAGCGGGGTACAATGAGCAGTTCTTC.